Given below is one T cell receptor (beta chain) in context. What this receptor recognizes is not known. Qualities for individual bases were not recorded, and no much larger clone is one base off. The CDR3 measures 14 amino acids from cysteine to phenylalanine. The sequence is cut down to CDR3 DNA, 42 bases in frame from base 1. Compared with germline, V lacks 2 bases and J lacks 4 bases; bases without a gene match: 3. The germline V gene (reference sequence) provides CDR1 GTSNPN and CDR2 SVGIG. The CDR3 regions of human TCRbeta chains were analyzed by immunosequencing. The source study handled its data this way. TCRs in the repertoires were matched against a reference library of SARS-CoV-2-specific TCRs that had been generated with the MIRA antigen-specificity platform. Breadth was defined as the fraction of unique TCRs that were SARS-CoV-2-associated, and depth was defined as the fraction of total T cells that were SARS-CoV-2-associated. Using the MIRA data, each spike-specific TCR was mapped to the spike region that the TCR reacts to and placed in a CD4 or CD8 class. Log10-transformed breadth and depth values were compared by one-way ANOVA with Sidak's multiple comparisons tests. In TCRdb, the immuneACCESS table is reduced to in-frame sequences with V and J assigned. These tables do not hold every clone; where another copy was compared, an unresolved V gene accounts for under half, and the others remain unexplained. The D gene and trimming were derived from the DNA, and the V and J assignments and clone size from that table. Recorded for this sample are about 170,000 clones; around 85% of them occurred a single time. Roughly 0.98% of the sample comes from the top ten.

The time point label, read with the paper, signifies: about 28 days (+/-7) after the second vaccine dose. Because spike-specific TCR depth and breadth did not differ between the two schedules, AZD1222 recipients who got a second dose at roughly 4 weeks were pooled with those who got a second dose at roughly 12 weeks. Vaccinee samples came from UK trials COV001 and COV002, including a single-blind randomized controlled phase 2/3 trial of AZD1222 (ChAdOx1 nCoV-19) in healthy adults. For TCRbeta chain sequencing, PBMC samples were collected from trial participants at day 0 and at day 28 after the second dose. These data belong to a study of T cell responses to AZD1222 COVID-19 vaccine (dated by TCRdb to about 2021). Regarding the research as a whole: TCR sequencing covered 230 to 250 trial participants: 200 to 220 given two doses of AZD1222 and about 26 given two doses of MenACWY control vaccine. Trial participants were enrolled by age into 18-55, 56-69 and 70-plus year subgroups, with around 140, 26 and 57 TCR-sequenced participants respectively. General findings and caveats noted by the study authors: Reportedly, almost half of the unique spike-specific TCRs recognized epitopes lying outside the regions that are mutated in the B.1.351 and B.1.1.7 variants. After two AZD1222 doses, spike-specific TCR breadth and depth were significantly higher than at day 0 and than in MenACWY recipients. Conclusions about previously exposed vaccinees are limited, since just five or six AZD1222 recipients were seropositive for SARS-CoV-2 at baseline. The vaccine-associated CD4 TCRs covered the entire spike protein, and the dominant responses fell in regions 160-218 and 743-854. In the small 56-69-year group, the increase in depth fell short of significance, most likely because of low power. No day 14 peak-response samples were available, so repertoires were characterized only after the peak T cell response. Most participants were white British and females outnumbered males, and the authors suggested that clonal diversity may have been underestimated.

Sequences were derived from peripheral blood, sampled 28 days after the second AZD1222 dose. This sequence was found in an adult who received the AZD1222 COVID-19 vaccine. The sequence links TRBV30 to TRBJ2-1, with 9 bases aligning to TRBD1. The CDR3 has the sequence CAWSLQGAYNEQFF. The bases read TGTGCCTGGAGTTTACAGGGGGCTTACAATGAGCAGTTCTTC.